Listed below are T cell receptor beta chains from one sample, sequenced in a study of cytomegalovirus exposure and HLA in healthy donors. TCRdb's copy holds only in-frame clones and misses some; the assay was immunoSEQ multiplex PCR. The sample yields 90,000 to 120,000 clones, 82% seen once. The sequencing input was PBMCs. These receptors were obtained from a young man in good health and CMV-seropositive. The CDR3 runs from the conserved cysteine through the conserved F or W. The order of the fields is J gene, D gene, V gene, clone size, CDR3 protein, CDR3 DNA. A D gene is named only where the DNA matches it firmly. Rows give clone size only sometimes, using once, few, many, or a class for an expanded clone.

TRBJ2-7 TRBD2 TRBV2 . CASTLGLASSYEQYF TGTGCCAGCACCCTGGGACTAGCAAGCTCCTACGAGCAGTACTTC
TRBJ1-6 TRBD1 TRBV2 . CASSLSGTGRNSPLHF TGTGCCAGCAGCCTCTCCGGGACAGGGAGAAATTCACCCCTCCACTTT
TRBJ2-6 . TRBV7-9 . CASLTTSGANVLTF TGTGCCAGCCTAACTACCTCTGGGGCCAACGTCCTGACTTTC
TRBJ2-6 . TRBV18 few CASSPQQAPGANVLTF TGTGCCAGCTCACCACAACAGGCACCTGGGGCCAACGTCCTGACTTTC
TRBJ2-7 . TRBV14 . CASSRFDNFHEQYF TGTGCCAGCAGCCGTTTTGATAATTTCCACGAGCAGTACTTC
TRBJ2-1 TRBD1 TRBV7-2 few CASSFLGQAYEQFF TGTGCCAGCAGCTTTTTGGGACAGGCGTATGAGCAGTTCTTC
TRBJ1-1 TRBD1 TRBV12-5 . CASGLGTGNTEAFF TGTGCTAGTGGTTTGGGGACAGGGAACACTGAAGCTTTCTTT
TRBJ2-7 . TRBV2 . CASRYGGPEQYF TGTGCCAGCAGGTATGGAGGGCCCGAGCAGTACTTC
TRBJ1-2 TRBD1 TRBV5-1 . CASRQGPNYGYTF TGCGCCAGCCGACAGGGTCCTAACTATGGCTACACCTTC
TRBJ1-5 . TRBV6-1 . CASSETAGPNQPQHF TGTGCCAGCAGTGAAACGGCAGGGCCTAATCAGCCCCAGCATTTT
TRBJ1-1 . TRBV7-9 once CASSLDRGVEAFF TGTGCCAGCAGCTTAGATCGAGGAGTTGAAGCTTTCTTT
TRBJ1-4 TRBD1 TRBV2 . CATTGTGLEKLFF TGTGCCACTACCGGGACAGGACTTGAAAAACTGTTTTTT
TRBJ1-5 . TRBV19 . CASSTGTGLIQPQHF TGTGCCAGTAGTACGGGCACAGGGTTAATTCAGCCCCAGCATTTT
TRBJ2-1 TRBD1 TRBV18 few CASSPRTGNNEQFF TGTGCCAGCTCACCAAGGACAGGAAACAATGAGCAGTTCTTC
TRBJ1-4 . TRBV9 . CASSVGGGSEKLFF TGTGCCAGCAGCGTAGGTGGGGGCTCTGAAAAACTGTTTTTT
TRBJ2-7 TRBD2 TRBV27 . CASSLWGGGAYEQYF TGTGCCAGCAGTTTATGGGGGGGTGGAGCTTACGAGCAGTACTTC
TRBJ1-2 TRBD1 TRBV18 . CASSPTGAMKDGYTF TGTGCCAGCTCACCGACAGGGGCAATGAAAGATGGCTACACCTTC
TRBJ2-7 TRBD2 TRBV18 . CASSPPGLAGTDEQYF TGTGCCAGCTCACCCCCGGGACTAGCGGGAACGGACGAGCAGTACTTC
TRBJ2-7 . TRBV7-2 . CASSLLGGSLSYEQYF TGTGCCAGCAGCTTATTGGGGGGTTCCCTCTCCTACGAGCAGTACTTC
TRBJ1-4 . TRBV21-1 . CASDRIRPGSDEKLFF TGTGCCAGCGACCGAATACGCCCAGGGTCGGATGAAAAACTGTTTTTT
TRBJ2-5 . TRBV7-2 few CASSPLYQETQYF TGTGCCAGCAGCCCCCTGTACCAAGAGACCCAGTACTTC
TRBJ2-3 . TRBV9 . CASSETGNTQYF TGTGCCAGCAGCGAAACAGGGAATACGCAGTATTTT
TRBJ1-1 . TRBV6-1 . CASSQMNTEAFF TGTGCCAGCAGTCAGATGAACACTGAAGCTTTCTTT
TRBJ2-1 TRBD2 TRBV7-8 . CASKLAGGNEQFF TGTGCCAGCAAACTAGCGGGGGGCAATGAGCAGTTCTTC
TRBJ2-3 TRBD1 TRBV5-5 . CASSLGTGPSTDTQYF TGTGCCAGCAGCCTAGGGACAGGTCCTAGCACAGATACGCAGTATTTT
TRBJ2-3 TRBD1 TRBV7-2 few CASSQQGADTQYF TGTGCCAGCAGCCAACAGGGGGCAGATACGCAGTATTTT
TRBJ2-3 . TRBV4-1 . CASSQEGLRLTDTQYF TGCGCCAGCAGCCAGGAAGGACTTCGCCTCACAGATACGCAGTATTTT
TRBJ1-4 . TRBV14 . CASSQDQVGREKLFF TGTGCCAGCAGCCAAGACCAGGTCGGCCGTGAAAAACTGTTTTTT
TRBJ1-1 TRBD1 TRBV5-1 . CASSPGTGHTEAFF TGCGCCAGCAGCCCAGGGACAGGGCACACTGAAGCTTTCTTT
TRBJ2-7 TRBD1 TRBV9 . CASSLATGTGGHEQYF TGTGCCAGCAGCCTCGCCACCGGGACAGGGGGCCACGAGCAGTACTTC
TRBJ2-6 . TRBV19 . CASSPQGGGANVLTF TGTGCCAGTAGCCCCCAGGGAGGTGGGGCCAACGTCCTGACTTTC
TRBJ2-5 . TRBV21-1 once CASSEWDWPKETQYF TGTGCCAGCAGCGAGTGGGACTGGCCAAAAGAGACCCAGTACTTC
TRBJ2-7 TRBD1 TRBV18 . CASSPGDRAYEQYF TGTGCCAGCTCGCCCGGGGACAGGGCCTACGAGCAGTACTTC
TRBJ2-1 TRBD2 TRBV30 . CALLTSGGAWNNEQFF TGTGCCTTACTGACTAGCGGGGGGGCGTGGAACAATGAGCAGTTCTTC
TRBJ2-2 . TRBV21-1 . CASSNAAIGPGESTGELFF TGTGCCAGCAGCAACGCGGCGATTGGGCCGGGAGAAAGCACCGGGGAGCTGTTTTTT
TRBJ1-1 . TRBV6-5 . CASSRTGGPTEAFF TGTGCCAGCAGTCGGACGGGGGGACCCACTGAAGCTTTCTTT
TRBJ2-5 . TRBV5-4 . CASSLYLQEEETQYF TGTGCCAGCAGCTTGTACCTGCAGGAGGAAGAGACCCAGTACTTC
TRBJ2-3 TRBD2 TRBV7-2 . CASSLRLAGVTDTQYF TGTGCCAGCAGCTTAAGACTAGCGGGGGTCACAGATACGCAGTATTTT
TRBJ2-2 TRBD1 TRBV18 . CASSRHLLRQGSNTGELFF TGTGCCAGCTCACGACACTTATTGAGACAGGGGTCGAACACCGGGGAGCTGTTTTTT
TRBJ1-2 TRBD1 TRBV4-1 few CASSLPPGQGDGYTF TGCGCCAGCAGCCTCCCGCCGGGACAGGGTGATGGCTACACCTTC
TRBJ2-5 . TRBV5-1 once CASSLTSRGETQYF TGCGCCAGCAGCTTGACTAGCCGGGGGGAGACCCAGTACTTC
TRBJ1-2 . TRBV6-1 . CASSENGGWRGYTF TGTGCCAGCAGTGAAAATGGGGGGTGGCGTGGCTACACCTTC
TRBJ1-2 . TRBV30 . CAWLRDYGYTF TGTGCCTGGCTTCGCGACTATGGCTACACCTTC
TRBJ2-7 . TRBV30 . CAWSVGGTYEQYF TGTGCCTGGAGTGTAGGAGGTACCTACGAGCAGTACTTC
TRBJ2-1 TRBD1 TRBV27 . CASTPSWDRSYNEQFF TGTGCCAGCACCCCTTCCTGGGACAGGTCCTACAATGAGCAGTTCTTC
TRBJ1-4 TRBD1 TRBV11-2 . CASSLGQLQNEKLFF TGTGCCAGCAGCTTGGGACAGCTCCAGAATGAAAAACTGTTTTTT
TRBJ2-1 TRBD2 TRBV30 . CAWSSSGAQQFF TGTGCCTGGAGTAGTAGCGGGGCCCAGCAGTTCTTC
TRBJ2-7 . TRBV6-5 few CASSYSGERGSYEQYF TGTGCCAGCAGTTACTCGGGAGAACGGGGCTCCTACGAGCAGTACTTC
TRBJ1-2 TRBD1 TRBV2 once CASGGQGEERYGYTF TGTGCCAGCGGCGGACAGGGGGAAGAAAGATATGGCTACACCTTC
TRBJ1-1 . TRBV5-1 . CASSLQFGLNTEAFF TGCGCCAGCAGCTTGCAGTTTGGCCTGAACACTGAAGCTTTCTTT
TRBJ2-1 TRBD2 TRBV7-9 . CASSLLAGGYNEQFF TGTGCCAGCAGCTTGCTAGCGGGGGGATACAATGAGCAGTTCTTC
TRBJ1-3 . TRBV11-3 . CASSQRGFSRNTIYF TGTGCCAGCAGCCAACGAGGGTTTTCAAGAAACACCATATATTTT
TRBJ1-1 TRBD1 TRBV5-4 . CASSPGQGPPEAFF TGTGCCAGCAGCCCGGGACAGGGTCCCCCTGAAGCTTTCTTT
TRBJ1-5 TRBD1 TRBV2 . CASSPGQGWSNQPQHF TGTGCCAGCAGTCCTGGACAGGGTTGGAGCAATCAGCCCCAGCATTTT
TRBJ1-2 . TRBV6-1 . CASRFSGTPYGYTF TGTGCCAGCAGATTCTCCGGGACACCGTATGGCTACACCTTC
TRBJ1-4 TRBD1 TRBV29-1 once CSVNRGYNGEKLFF TGCAGCGTCAACAGGGGATATAACGGGGAAAAACTGTTTTTT
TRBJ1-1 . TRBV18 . CASSQGENTEAFF TGTGCCAGCTCACAAGGGGAGAACACTGAAGCTTTCTTT
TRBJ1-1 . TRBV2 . CASSAQGLFTEAFF TGTGCCAGCAGTGCGCAGGGGCTTTTCACTGAAGCTTTCTTT
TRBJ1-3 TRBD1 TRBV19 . CASIRDRAPQSGNTIYF TGTGCCAGTATCAGGGACAGGGCCCCCCAATCCGGAAACACCATATATTTT